These 20 T cell receptor beta chains were sequenced from one sample in a study of identical twins. TCRdb re-derived calls from the 5' RACE reads in MiXCR, one entry per CDR3 protein. The repertoire has 400,000 to 650,000 distinct CDR3 sequences, roughly a fifth of them found once; the top ten carry roughly 0.91%. The sample was also reused in another study, on T cells expressing NK-cell markers.

The sample taken for sequencing was CD4+ T cells sorted from blood. All receptors come from a woman in her late teens or twenties in good health.

There are a few counts of this clonotype. The chain uses TRBV2 and TRBJ2-1; 9 nucleotides line up with TRBD2. CDR1 and CDR2 (germline): SNHLY, FYNNEI. V lost 11 bases and J lost 7; bases outside the gene matches: 6. The CDR3 sequence is 12 residues long. The CDR3 coding sequence is TGTGCCGGGTATAGCGGGGGAAATGAGCAGTTCTTC. Protein product: CAGYSGGNEQFF. Using reference TRBV2 and TRBJ2-1 for the parts outside the CDR3, the full variable domain is EPEVTQTPSHQVTQMGQEVILRCVPISNHLYFYWYRQILGQKVEFLVSFYNNEISEKSEIFDDQFSVERPDGSNFTLKIRSTKLEDSAMYFCAGYSGGNEQFFGPGTRLTVL.

This clonotype was seen more than once but under ten times. The V gene is TRBV20-1, the J gene TRBJ2-4; D remains ambiguous. In germline, CDR1 is DFQATT, CDR2 SNEGSKA (reference sequence). V shed 0 bases and J shed 6 bases, with 9 bases lying between them. The CDR3 contains 13 residues. Here the CDR3 DNA reads TGCAGTGCTAGAGATCCGACTGGAAACATTCAGTACTTC. This encodes CSARDPTGNIQYF.

This clonotype showed up just a few times. This chain joins TRBV6-4 and TRBJ2-1; 10 bases are shared with TRBD2. Germline-derived CDR1 and CDR2 are MRHNA and SNTAGT. The CDR3 has 15 amino acids. The J segment lost 9 bases and the V segment lost 3 bases, leaving 8 bases of the junction unmatched. CDR3 sequence (DNA): TGTGCCAGCAGTGATCGAGCGGGGGGGCCTCGTGAGCAGTTCTTC. Translation: CASSDRAGGPREQFF.

This clonotype appeared a few times. The chain joins TRBV5-1 to TRBJ2-1, with D perhaps TRBD1 or TRBD2 (5 bases each). The CDR3 is made up of 16 amino acids. CDR1 and CDR2 (germline): SGHRS, YFSETQ. Trimming pared 4 bases from V and 7 bases from J, leaving 21 bases between. The CDR3 protein is CASSPRGTAPRNEQFF. The CDR3 nucleotides read TGCGCCAGCAGCCCCCGTGGGACGGCACCGCGGAATGAGCAGTTCTTC. Looking up the rest from reference TRBV5-1 and TRBJ2-1 gives the full variable domain: KAGVTQTPRYLIKTRGQQVTLSCSPISGHRSVSWYQQTPGQGLQFLFEYFSETQRNKGNFPGRFSGRQFSNSRSEMNVSTLELGDSALYLCASSPRGTAPRNEQFFGPGTRLTVL.

Notes on this clonotype: An end of the junction does not agree with germline; a read error may underlie this. This chain joins TRBV12-5 and TRBJ1-1; a possible D gene is TRBD1 (5 bases). This CDR3 comprises 15 residues. Germline values: CDR1 LGHNT, CDR2 FRNRAP. The CDR3 here is CASGLMEGRNAEAFF. The CDR3, as DNA: TGTGCTAGTGGTTTGATGGAGGGGAGGAACGCTGAAGCTTTCTTT.

This chain links TRBV7-9 with TRBJ2-1; the match to TRBD2 covers 11 bases. Trimming at V came to 5 bases and at J to 6 bases, leaving 6 bases not matched to a gene. The CDR3 loop spans 15 amino acids. Per germline, CDR1 SEHNR and CDR2 FQNEAQ (reference sequence). The CDR3 bases are TGTGCCAGCAGCCCCGGGACTAGCGGCTCCAATGAGCAGTTCTTC. It translates to CASSPGTSGSNEQFF.

V is TRBV10-1 and J is TRBJ2-7, with D unclear. Trimming stripped 4 bases from V and 4 bases from J, with 11 bases between. The germline V gene encodes CDR1 WNHNN and CDR2 SYGVQD (reference sequence). CDR3 length: 13 amino acids. The CDR3 DNA reads TGCGCCAGCAGTGGAGGTGCGAAGTACGAGCAGTACTTC. It encodes CASSGGAKYEQYF.

Here the CDR3 reads CASSSGLFTDTQYF. The CDR3 nucleotides read TGTGCCAGCAGCTCGGGACTATTCACAGATACGCAGTATTTT. The chain carries TRBV7-9 and TRBJ2-3, with TRBD2 identical over 7 bases. Trimming removed 4 bases from V and 2 bases from J; junction bases left unmatched: 3. The CDR3 covers 14 residues. Germline V lookup: CDR1 SEHNR, CDR2 FQNEAQ (reference sequence).

This chain joins TRBV20-1 and TRBJ2-1; maybe TRBD2 (5 bases). Germline V gives CDR1 DFQATT, CDR2 SNEGSKA (reference sequence). Trimming cost V 4 bases and J 0 bases, with 10 bases left between them. The length of the CDR3 is 14 residues. CDR3 DNA sequence: TGCAGTGCTAAGGACTCGCTCTCCTACAATGAGCAGTTCTTC. It codes for CSAKDSLSYNEQFF.

This clonotype showed up just a few times. V and J are TRBV12-3 or TRBV12-4 and TRBJ2-4; perhaps D is TRBD1 or TRBD2 (5 bases each). Deletions cut 4 bases from V and 5 bases from J, with 15 bases between. The CDR3 length is 15 residues. The CDR3 nucleotides are TGTGCCAGCAGTTCGCCTCAGGTGGGACAAAACATTCAGTACTTC. This translates into CASSSPQVGQNIQYF.

This clonotype turned up a few times. The chain uses TRBV7-2 and TRBJ2-2; D ambiguous. Trimming removed 3 bases from V and 11 bases from J, with 13 bases in between. Germline CDR1 and CDR2: SGHTA and FQGNSA. The CDR3 covers 13 residues. The DNA of the CDR3 is TGTGCCAGCAGCTTCGCCGTAGACGTAGAGCTGTTTTTT. Translated, it gives CASSFAVDVELFF.

V usage is TRBV15 and J usage is TRBJ1-1; no definite D call. Germline V gene data show CDR1 as LNHNV and CDR2 as YYDKDF (reference sequence). The CDR3 has 13 amino acids. The V gene lost 1 base and the J gene lost 11 bases, with 14 bases spanning the gap. The CDR3 region is CATSRGVGAPAFF. The CDR3 nucleotides read TGTGCCACCAGCAGAGGGGTAGGTGCTCCGGCTTTCTTT. The full variable domain, rest sourced from reference TRBV15 and TRBJ1-1, is DAMVIQNPRYQVTQFGKPVTLSCSQTLNHNVMYWYQQKSSQAPKLLFHYYDKDFNNEADTPDNFQSRRPNTSFCFLDIRSPGLGDTAMYLCATSRGVGAPAFFGQGTRLTVV.

This chain joins TRBV10-2 and TRBJ1-1; D is possibly TRBD1 (5 bases). This CDR3 contains 13 residues. Germline V lookup: CDR1 WSHSY, CDR2 SAAADI. V was trimmed by 5 bases and J by 3 bases, leaving 10 bases between them. CDR3 region: CASSHGTYTEAFF. In DNA, the CDR3 is TGCGCCAGCAGTCACGGGACGTACACTGAAGCTTTCTTT.

The gene calls are TRBV15 and TRBJ2-3; 10 nucleotides match TRBD1. V dropped 1 base and J dropped 9; count of bases not matched to a gene: 1. Germline V gives CDR1 LNHNV, CDR2 YYDKDF (reference sequence). This CDR3 contains 13 residues. CDR3 in DNA: TGTGCCACCAGCAGAGGGGACAGGGGCACGCAGTATTTT. Protein product: CATSRGDRGTQYF.

Details on this clonotype: One end of the junction does not line up with germline, which may come from a read error. The rearrangement joins TRBV20-1 to TRBJ2-7, with 12 positions matching TRBD2. Germline assignment: CDR1 DFQATT and CDR2 SNEGSKA (reference sequence). The CDR3 contains 16 residues. CDR3 in amino acids: CCAASGLAGGLNEQYF. DNA for the CDR3: TGCTGTGCCGCCTCGGGCCTAGCGGGGGGGCTAAACGAGCAGTACTTC.

The chain uses TRBV5-1 and TRBJ2-1; the D is unclear. This CDR3 region has 16 residues. Germline-derived CDR1 and CDR2 are SGHRS and YFSETQ. The ends were cut back, 0 bases at V and 0 bases at J, with 10 bases in the middle. CDR3 DNA: TGCGCCAGCAGCTTGGGTCCGCCGAGCTCCTACAATGAGCAGTTCTTC. Its translation is CASSLGPPSSYNEQFF.

The CDR3, as DNA: TGTGCCAGCCTAAAACAGGGAGCTGGGGCCAACGTCCTGACTTTC. Its protein is CASLKQGAGANVLTF. The chain recombines TRBV6-2 or TRBV6-3 with TRBJ2-6, with a weak D call TRBD1 (6 bases). Trimming pared 8 bases from V and 2 bases from J, leaving 13 bases between. The CDR3 is 15 residues long. CDR1 and CDR2 from the germline V gene are MNHEY and SVGEGT.

The chain couples TRBV20-1 to TRBJ2-1; weak D call: TRBD2 (5 bases). Between the trimmed V and J ends, which lost 5 bases and 2 bases, there was a span of 13 bases. Germline V CDR1 and CDR2: DFQATT, SNEGSKA (reference sequence). The CDR3 is made up of 14 amino acids. CDR3 sequence (DNA): TGCAGTGCTTCCCGAGGCGGGCCCTACAATGAGCAGTTCTTC. It translates to CSASRGGPYNEQFF.

The chain carries TRBV5-8 and TRBJ2-3; D is unclear. This CDR3 has 16 residues. V was shortened by 0 bases and J by 1 base, with 12 bases between the two germline ends. Germline CDR1 is SGHTS and CDR2 is YDEGEE. The CDR3 DNA is TGTGCCAGCAGCTTGGCCGCCGCTTGGGGCACAGATACGCAGTATTTT. As protein: CASSLAAAWGTDTQYF.

The chain carries TRBV6-2 or TRBV6-3 and TRBJ2-3, with D uncertain. Trimming shortened V by 9 bases and J by 8 bases, and 12 bases separated the two germline ends. Germline V gene data show CDR1 as MNHEY and CDR2 as SVGEGT. There are 11 residues in the CDR3. CDR3 sequence reads: CASSSGATQYF. The CDR3 DNA is TGTGCCAGTTCGTCGGGCGCTACGCAGTATTTT.